Sequencing of this T cell receptor (beta chain) was carried out in a study of cytomegalovirus exposure and HLA in healthy donors. Study-wide findings and caveats: Many donors shared some public TCRs, even though most TCR sequences were rare. As a later analysis revealed, the rate of TCR association differed by HLA locus, with DRB1 most and HLA-C fewest. Later on, analysis showed that most CMV-associated TCR beta chains appeared to be HLA-restricted. Productive status was seen about 87% or about 30% of the time for most TCR beta V segments in an earlier analysis.

On this clone itself: Its target is not known.

The PCR had 60 Vbeta and 13 Jbeta primers. Libraries were prepared by immunoSEQ multiplex PCR; TCRdb keeps only in-frame clonotypes and omits some of them. The sample contains about 110,000 clones, around 84% of which appear only once. This receptor was obtained from a man aged 25 to 40 in good health and CMV-seropositive. The specimen was PBMCs.

The CDR3 sequence: CASEGGFGGELFF. CDR3 DNA sequence: TGTGCCAGCGAAGGGGGTTTCGGCGGGGAGCTGTTTTTT. The chain links TRBV11-3 to TRBJ2-2; perhaps TRBD1 as D (6 bases). This CDR3 spans 13 amino acids. Trimming removed 8 bases from V and 7 bases from J, with 14 bases in between. The germline V gene encodes CDR1 SGHNT and CDR2 YENEEA.